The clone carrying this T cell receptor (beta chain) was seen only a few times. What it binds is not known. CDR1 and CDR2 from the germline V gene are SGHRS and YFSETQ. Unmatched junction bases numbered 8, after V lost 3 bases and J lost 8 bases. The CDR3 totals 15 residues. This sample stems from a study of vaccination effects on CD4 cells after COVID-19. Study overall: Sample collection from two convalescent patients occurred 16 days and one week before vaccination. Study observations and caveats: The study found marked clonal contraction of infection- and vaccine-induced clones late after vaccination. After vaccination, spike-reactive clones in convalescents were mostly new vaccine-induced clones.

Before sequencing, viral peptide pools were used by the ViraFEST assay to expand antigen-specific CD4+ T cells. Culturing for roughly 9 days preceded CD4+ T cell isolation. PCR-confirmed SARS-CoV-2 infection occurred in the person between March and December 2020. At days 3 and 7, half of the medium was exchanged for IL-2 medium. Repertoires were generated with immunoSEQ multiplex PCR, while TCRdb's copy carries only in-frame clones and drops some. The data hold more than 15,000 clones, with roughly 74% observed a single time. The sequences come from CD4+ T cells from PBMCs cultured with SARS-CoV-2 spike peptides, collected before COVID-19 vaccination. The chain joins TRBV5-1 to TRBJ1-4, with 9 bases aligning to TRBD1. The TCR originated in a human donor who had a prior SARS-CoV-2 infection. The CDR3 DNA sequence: TGCGCCAGCAGCTCGACGGGACAGGGAGGAGAAAAACTGTTTTTT. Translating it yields CASSSTGQGGEKLFF.